The rows below give T cell receptor beta chains drawn from one sample of a study of regulatory T cells in long-lasting Graves disease. One entry per CDR3 protein, called by TCRdb with MiXCR from the multiplex PCR reads. The repertoire holds more than 300,000 distinct CDR3 sequences, with less than 20% as singletons. Here the sequenced sample was peripheral blood mononuclear cells (PBMCs), taken at new diagnosis, from a patient treated with antithyroid drugs. These receptors were obtained from a female donor with Graves disease. The conserved cysteine and the conserved F or W are not part of the CDR3 here.

CDR3: SATLTPSSGGTDTQY; V: TRBV20-1; J: TRBJ2-3
CDR3: ASSLGSTGTTEAF; V: TRBV13; J: TRBJ1-1
CDR3: SASQSASGYSGANVLT; V: TRBV20-1; J: TRBJ2-6
CDR3: ASSLRHVANTGELF; V: TRBV7-3; J: TRBJ2-2
CDR3: ASSESTANSNQPQH; V: TRBV10-2; J: TRBJ1-5
CDR3: SAREPIWAFQH; V: TRBV20-1; J: TRBJ1-5
CDR3: ASSASISSYEQY; V: TRBV5-1; J: TRBJ2-7
CDR3: ASSLADGSGWNYGYT; V: TRBV7-9; J: TRBJ1-2
CDR3: ASSVGQGTNEKLF; V: TRBV9; J: TRBJ1-4
CDR3: ASSQFGGANVLT; V: TRBV27; J: TRBJ2-6
CDR3: SASLGAGTDTQY; V: TRBV20-1; J: TRBJ2-3
CDR3: ASSINRDDQETQY; V: TRBV6-1; J: TRBJ2-5
CDR3: ASSPYDRDTDTQY; V: TRBV7-2; J: TRBJ2-3
CDR3: SARVAGVSHEQF; V: TRBV20-1; J: TRBJ2-1
CDR3: ASSHLRGGNTIY; V: TRBV12-3/TRBV12-4; J: TRBJ1-3
CDR3: ASSVGLATNNEQF; V: TRBV7-6; J: TRBJ2-1
CDR3: ASSEQAGALETQY; V: TRBV6-2/TRBV6-3; J: TRBJ2-5
CDR3: ASTRQGLNTEAF; V: TRBV27; J: TRBJ1-1
CDR3: ASSFSGDEQF; V: TRBV7-9; J: TRBJ2-1
CDR3: ASSYGLHLASGELF; V: TRBV6-5; J: TRBJ2-2
CDR3: ASSQVQSTDTQY; V: TRBV14; J: TRBJ2-3
CDR3: ASSSQGGGYEQY; V: TRBV5-4; J: TRBJ2-7
CDR3: ASVPGQGAGYT; V: TRBV19; J: TRBJ1-2
CDR3: ASSNYLSGNTIY; V: TRBV6-5; J: TRBJ1-3
CDR3: ASGRGGGPTDTQY; V: TRBV27; J: TRBJ2-3
CDR3: ASSLRRGGTYNEQF; V: TRBV7-9; J: TRBJ2-1
CDR3: ASSLVRETYLNNEQF; V: TRBV11-2; J: TRBJ2-1
CDR3: ASSQDTGFGQPQH; V: TRBV4-1; J: TRBJ1-5
CDR3: ASSYGESTEAF; V: TRBV6-2/TRBV6-3; J: TRBJ1-1
CDR3: ASSPRTPRGTDTQY; V: TRBV7-2; J: TRBJ2-3
CDR3: ASSAQGIQETQY; V: TRBV7-2; J: TRBJ2-5
CDR3: SALTGAAGNQPQH; V: TRBV20-1; J: TRBJ1-5
CDR3: ASSLSRDTSTDTQY; V: TRBV28; J: TRBJ2-3
CDR3: AISDSRAGFAYNEQF; V: TRBV10-3; J: TRBJ2-1
CDR3: ASIGLPGYEQY; V: TRBV28; J: TRBJ2-7
CDR3: ASSLNRGSPYEQY; V: TRBV7-2; J: TRBJ2-7
CDR3: ASSRTGTGEGETQY; V: TRBV7-7; J: TRBJ2-5
CDR3: AISESRSTDTQY; V: TRBV10-3; J: TRBJ2-3
CDR3: SARDGLSGSSYNSPLH; V: TRBV20-1; J: TRBJ1-6
CDR3: ASSQAGANQPQH; V: TRBV4-1; J: TRBJ1-5
CDR3: SAYRPSQAF; V: TRBV20-1; J: TRBJ1-1
CDR3: ASSPLVRGQGASRTEAF; V: TRBV4-1; J: TRBJ1-1
CDR3: ASSHADRAHEQY; V: TRBV4-3; J: TRBJ2-7
CDR3: ASSCPYSNQPQH; V: TRBV6-2/TRBV6-3; J: TRBJ1-5
CDR3: ASSILQGTINYGYT; V: TRBV11-2; J: TRBJ1-2
CDR3: SVSGQGGGYT; V: TRBV29-1; J: TRBJ1-2
CDR3: ASSIGWGPYGYT; V: TRBV19; J: TRBJ1-2